This T cell receptor (beta chain) was captured by sequencing in a study of blood T cell repertoires in COVID-19. This clone has only one observation. V lost 0 bases to trimming and J lost 4 bases, with 22 bases between them. This CDR3 spans 18 amino acids. Germline V gives CDR1 SGHTA, CDR2 FQGNSA. Methods used by the authors: Counts of nucleated cells, estimated from reference gene primer amplification, were obtained. The assay was immunoSEQ multiplex PCR, and TCRdb's table has in-frame clones only and misses some. Clonal size and the V and J genes are those of that table, whereas D and trimming came from the DNA. The sample yields approximately 290,000 clones, roughly 88% seen once.

This sequence originates from a human donor with COVID-19, enrolled during active disease. The donor label of this sample is uncertain. This sequence joins TRBV7-2 and TRBJ2-7; possible D gene TRBD2, 6 bases. The sample consisted of peripheral blood. The CDR3 here is CASSLASSGRTATYEQYF. Written as DNA, the CDR3 is TGTGCCAGCAGCTTAGCTTCCAGCGGGCGAACTGCAACTTACGAGCAGTACTTC.